These 22 T cell receptor beta chains were sequenced from one sample in a study of cytomegalovirus exposure and HLA in healthy donors. The primer mix had 60 Vbeta and 13 Jbeta primers. Libraries were prepared by immunoSEQ multiplex PCR; TCRdb keeps only in-frame clonotypes and omits some of them. The profile shows more than 95,000 clones, roughly four fifths of them singletons. Sequenced input: PBMCs. These receptors came from a woman aged 40 to 49 in good health and CMV-seropositive.

The rearrangement joins TRBV9 to TRBJ2-5; 7 bases align to TRBD2. The V segment lost 3 bases and the J segment 4 bases; nucleotides outside the gene matches: 0. The germline V gene has CDR1 SGDLS and CDR2 YYNGEE. The CDR3 extends over 12 amino acids. CDR3 bases: TGTGCCAGCAGCGGGGGGGGAGAGACCCAGTACTTC. Translating gives CASSGGGETQYF.

The sample holds one count of this clone. The chain recombines TRBV28 with TRBJ2-5, with 9 bases matching TRBD1. The J call may be in error: the DNA end matches TRBJ2-7 better. Germline assignment: CDR1 MDHEN and CDR2 SYDVKM. The CDR3 contains 14 residues. DNA for the CDR3: TGTGCCAGCAGTTCTCGACAGGGGGGCTACGAGCAGTACTTC. Its translation: CASSSRQGGYEQYF.

This chain uses TRBV30 with TRBJ1-2; 10 positions match TRBD1. Germline V gives CDR1 GTSNPN, CDR2 SVGIG (reference sequence). The CDR3 runs 16 residues. With 4 bases clipped from V and 8 bases from J, the junction kept 16 bases outside the gene matches. CDR3 in amino acids: CAWKGDRGLKVPGYTF. CDR3 sequence (DNA): TGTGCCTGGAAAGGAGACAGGGGGCTCAAGGTACCAGGCTACACCTTC.

The chain couples TRBV6-5 to TRBJ2-5; tentative D call: TRBD1 (6 bases). The CDR3 has 15 amino acids. Germline V gene sequence: CDR1 MNHEY, CDR2 SVGAGI. The V end was cut by 0 bases, the J end by 7 bases, with 15 bases between. As DNA, the CDR3 is TGTGCCAGCAGTTACTCGAATGCAGGGGAAGGGACCCAGTACTTC. Translated: CASSYSNAGEGTQYF.

The rearrangement joins TRBV7-9 to TRBJ2-6, with D hard to call. Germline V gene sequence: CDR1 SEHNR, CDR2 FQNEAQ (reference sequence). There are 15 residues in the CDR3. Trimming cost V 3 bases and J 0 bases, with 6 bases left between them. The CDR3 region is CASSLRGSGANVLTF. CDR3 bases: TGTGCCAGCAGCTTGAGAGGCTCTGGGGCCAACGTCCTGACTTTC. The full variable domain, rest sourced from reference TRBV7-9 and TRBJ2-6, is DTGVSQNPRHKITKRGQNVTFRCDPISEHNRLYWYRQTLGQGPEFLTYFQNEAQLEKSRLLSDRFSAERPKGSFSTLEIQRTEQGDSAMYLCASSLRGSGANVLTFGAGSRLTVL.

This clone was seen once. The rearrangement joins TRBV15 to TRBJ2-2, with 8 bases aligning to TRBD1. CDR1 LNHNV and CDR2 YYDKDF come from the germline V gene (reference sequence). CDR3 length: 15 amino acids. V gave up 8 bases and J gave up 5 bases; unmatched junction bases: 10. CDR3 amino acids: CATQEDRDQTGELFF. The CDR3 DNA is TGTGCCACCCAGGAGGACAGGGATCAGACCGGGGAGCTGTTTTTT.

The V call is TRBV13, the J call TRBJ2-7; weak D call: TRBD1 (6 bases). CDR1 and CDR2 from the germline V gene are PRHDT and FYEKMQ (reference sequence). The V and J ends lost 2 bases and 7 bases respectively, with 15 bases between them. The length of the CDR3 is 14 residues. Written as DNA, the CDR3 is TGTGCCAGCAGCTTAAACCCCAGGGGTCGGGAGCAGTACTTC. Translation gives CASSLNPRGREQYF.

The chain recombines TRBV11-1 with TRBJ2-3, with no clear D. Germline lookup yields CDR1 SGHAT and CDR2 FQDESV (reference sequence). There are 12 residues in the CDR3. Trimming cost V 4 bases and J 7 bases, with 9 bases left between them. CDR3 bases: TGTGCCAGCAGCTGGTCCGGGTATACGCAGTATTTT. Translated: CASSWSGYTQYF.

The chain combines TRBV6-5 with TRBJ2-2; TRBD1 matches 8 bases. This CDR3 contains 15 residues. Per the germline V gene, CDR1 is MNHEY and CDR2 is SVGAGI. V shed 5 bases and J 3 bases; nucleotides not matched to a gene: 5. The CDR3 nucleotides read TGTGCCAGCAGTCGACAGGGGCCCTACACCGGGGAGCTGTTTTTT. Encoded protein: CASSRQGPYTGELFF.

The chain links TRBV7-6 to TRBJ2-2, with D tentatively TRBD1 (6 bases). V shed 0 bases and J shed 3 bases, with 11 bases lying between them. From germline, CDR1 is SGHVS and CDR2 FNYEAQ. The CDR3 runs to 16 residues. CDR3 amino acids: CASSLAGALDTGELFF. CDR3 coding DNA: TGTGCCAGCAGCTTAGCGGGGGCCCTTGACACCGGGGAGCTGTTTTTT.

The chain is built from TRBV6-4 and TRBJ2-1, with D possibly TRBD2 on 6 matching bases. V lost 8 bases and J lost 6, with 14 bases in between. The CDR3 is 13 amino acids. Germline V gene data show CDR1 as MRHNA and CDR2 as SNTAGT. Written as DNA, the CDR3 is TGTGCCAGCGGGACTGAGAACGCCAATGAGCAGTTCTTC. Translated, it gives CASGTENANEQFF.

The V gene is TRBV11-3, the J gene TRBJ2-5; 15 bases match TRBD2. CDR1 is SGHNT and CDR2 is YENEEA in the germline V gene. The length of the CDR3 is 18 residues. V was pared by 6 bases and J by 3 bases, with 11 bases of the junction left unmatched. For the CDR3, the DNA is TGTGCCAGCAGACACGGGACTAGCGGGAGGAACCAAAAAGAGACCCAGTACTTC. Translation gives CASRHGTSGRNQKETQYF.

V gene TRBV5-1 combines with J gene TRBJ2-6; no definite D call. The CDR3 has 15 residues. The V end was cut by 1 base, the J end by 2 bases, with 7 bases between. From germline, CDR1 is SGHRS and CDR2 YFSETQ. This CDR3 reads CASSLNSAGANVLTF. The CDR3, as DNA: TGCGCCAGCAGCTTGAATTCTGCTGGGGCCAACGTCCTGACTTTC.

V gene TRBV7-2 combines with J gene TRBJ2-3; 7 bases fit TRBD2. Unmatched junction bases numbered 12, after V lost 5 bases and J lost 4 bases. Germline CDR1 reads SGHTA; CDR2 reads FQGNSA. The CDR3 has 16 residues. The CDR3 DNA reads TGTGCCAGCAGCCAATCTAGCGGCGTTCCGCCAGATACGCAGTATTTT. It is translated as CASSQSSGVPPDTQYF. The full variable domain, rest sourced from reference TRBV7-2 and TRBJ2-3, is GAGVSQSPSNKVTEKGKDVELRCDPISGHTALYWYRQSLGQGLEFLIYFQGNSAPDKSGLPSDRFSAERTGGSVSTLTIQRTQQEDSAVYLCASSQSSGVPPDTQYFGPGTRLTVL.

V usage is TRBV18 and J usage is TRBJ2-3; 15 positions match TRBD2. The CDR3 is 18 residues long. V lost 5 bases to trimming and J lost 3 bases; unmatched junction nucleotides: 9. Germline assignment: CDR1 KGHSH and CDR2 LQKENI. The CDR3 region is CASSTDKGTSGRTDTQYF. The CDR3 region has the DNA TGTGCCAGCTCAACAGATAAGGGGACTAGCGGGAGGACAGATACGCAGTATTTT. Together with reference TRBV18 and TRBJ2-3, the CDR3 gives the full variable domain: NAGVMQNPRHLVRRRGQEARLRCSPMKGHSHVYWYRQLPEEGLKFMVYLQKENIIDESGMPKERFSAEFPKEGPSILRIQQVVRGDSAAYFCASSTDKGTSGRTDTQYFGPGTRLTVL.

The rearrangement uses TRBV30 and TRBJ2-3; no reliable D call. Germline CDR1 GTSNPN, CDR2 SVGIG (reference sequence). The CDR3 spans 13 residues. Deletions cut 3 bases from V and 1 base from J, with 8 bases between. The CDR3 bases are TGTGCCTGGAGAAGCCCCGGCACAGATACGCAGTATTTT. This sequence encodes CAWRSPGTDTQYF.

The chain carries TRBV10-2 and TRBJ1-5; TRBD1 matches 7 bases. J gave up 1 base and V 7 bases, and 4 bases lay outside the gene matches. The CDR3 contains 14 residues. Germline loops: CDR1 WSHSY, CDR2 SAAADI. The CDR3 region is CASKPGQSNQPQHF. Here the CDR3 DNA reads TGCGCCAGCAAACCGGGACAGAGCAATCAGCCCCAGCATTTT.

The CDR3 sequence is CASRPGQGIRYEQYF. Written as DNA, the CDR3 is TGTGCCAGCAGACCGGGCCAGGGTATTCGGTACGAGCAGTACTTC. This chain joins TRBV11-2 and TRBJ2-7; tentative D call: TRBD1 (5 bases). The CDR3 has 15 residues. V was clipped by 6 bases and J by 4 bases, with 19 bases between them. CDR1 SGHAT and CDR2 FQNNGV come from the germline V gene.

This clone was seen only a few times. The CDR3 spells CAISESAGGSGEQFF. As DNA, the CDR3 is TGTGCCATCAGTGAGTCGGCAGGGGGCTCAGGAGAGCAGTTCTTC. This chain links TRBV10-3 with TRBJ2-1, with TRBD1 matching over 8 bases. The V segment lost 0 bases and the J segment 10 bases; nucleotides outside the gene matches: 8. CDR3 length: 15 residues. CDR1 and CDR2 (germline): ENHRY, SYGVKD.

This clone is a singleton in its sample. Mismatch with germline at one junction end may stem from a read error. This sequence joins TRBV5-1 and TRBJ2-3; 8 bases line up with TRBD2. This CDR3 contains 11 residues. Germline CDR1 SGHRS, CDR2 YFSETQ. CDR3 loop: CASSFSGTSFF. In DNA, the CDR3 is TGCGCCAGCAGCTTCTCCGGGACTAGTTTTTTT. The whole variable domain, filled in from reference TRBV5-1 and TRBJ2-3, reads KAGVTQTPRYLIKTRGQQVTLSCSPISGHRSVSWYQQTPGQGLQFLFEYFSETQRNKGNFPGRFSGRQFSNSRSEMNVSTLELGDSALYLCASSFSGTSFFGPGTRLTVL.

The chain uses TRBV10-2 and TRBJ2-7; 8 bases are a match to TRBD1. Trimming took 4 bases from V and 4 from J; bases not matched to a gene: 9. Germline V gene data show CDR1 as WSHSY and CDR2 as SAAADI. The CDR3 spans 15 residues. The CDR3 loop reads CASSVDRDRLYEQYF. CDR3 bases: TGCGCCAGCAGTGTAGACCGGGACAGGTTGTACGAGCAGTACTTC.

The rearrangement joins TRBV28 to TRBJ2-1; a possible D gene is TRBD2 (5 bases). V lost 3 bases and J 4 bases, leaving 13 bases between the germline ends. Per the germline V gene, CDR1 is MDHEN and CDR2 is SYDVKM. This CDR3 region has 15 residues. The CDR3 is CASSLSLADYNEQFF. DNA for the CDR3: TGTGCCAGCAGTTTGAGTCTAGCAGATTACAATGAGCAGTTCTTC. Full variable domain (missing parts from reference TRBV28 and TRBJ2-1): DVKVTQSSRYLVKRTGEKVFLECVQDMDHENMFWYRQDPGLGLRLIYFSYDVKMKEKGDIPEGYSVSREKKERFSLILESASTNQTSMYLCASSLSLADYNEQFFGPGTRLTVL.